These 31 T cell receptor beta chains share one sample of origin, sequenced in a study of radiotherapy plus CTLA-4 blockade in lung cancer. TCRdb keeps only in-frame clones here, not all; method: immunoSEQ multiplex PCR. The data show some 110,000 clones, more than 75% seen once. Sequences were derived from peripheral blood, sampled from a patient treated with radiotherapy plus ipilimumab. The receptor set was obtained from a human donor with non-small cell lung cancer that progressed on radiotherapy plus ipilimumab. Some clones in this sample may be carry-over from other donors' samples.

This sequence joins TRBV19 and TRBJ2-2; 7 bases match TRBD2. V shed 1 base and J 5 bases; nucleotides not matched to a gene: 10. The CDR3 spans 17 residues. In germline, CDR1 is LNHDA, CDR2 SQIVND (reference sequence). DNA for the CDR3: TGTGCCAGTAGTATAGGGTTGCGCGGGGGTTGGACCGGGGAGCTGTTTTTT. Amino acid sequence: CASSIGLRGGWTGELFF.

This chain links TRBV2 with TRBJ2-3; 9 bases fit TRBD1. The CDR3 totals 15 residues. V lost 3 bases and J lost 8; bases outside the gene matches: 9. CDR1 is SNHLY and CDR2 is FYNNEI in the germline V gene. CDR3 amino acids: CASSDSRTGARTQYF. The CDR3 coding sequence is TGTGCCAGCAGTGATTCCAGGACAGGGGCCCGTACGCAGTATTTT.

The J gene is TRBJ2-7, the V gene TRBV19, with 10 nucleotides matching TRBD2. With V trimmed by 6 bases and J by 2 bases, 4 bases remained unmatched. This CDR3 spans 14 amino acids. Germline V gives CDR1 LNHDA, CDR2 SQIVND (reference sequence). CDR3 nucleotides: TGTGCCAGTAGCCTTAGCGGGGGGACCTACGAGCAGTACTTC. Protein sequence: CASSLSGGTYEQYF. Looking up the rest from reference TRBV19 and TRBJ2-7 gives the full variable domain: DGGITQSPKYLFRKEGQNVTLSCEQNLNHDAMYWYRQDPGQGLRLIYYSQIVNDFQKGDIAEGYSVSREKKESFPLTVTSAQKNPTAFYLCASSLSGGTYEQYFGPGTRLTVT.

The genes are TRBV9 and TRBJ2-3; 8 bases fit TRBD2. CDR3 size: 16 residues. CDR1 and CDR2 from the germline V gene are SGDLS and YYNGEE. The J segment lost 4 bases and the V segment lost 0 bases, leaving 7 bases of the junction unmatched. The CDR3 DNA follows: TGTGCCAGCAGCGTAGACGGGAGGGTCACCCCAGATACGCAGTATTTT. Translating gives CASSVDGRVTPDTQYF. Drawing the rest from reference TRBV9 and TRBJ2-3, the complete variable domain is DSGVTQTPKHLITATGQRVTLRCSPRSGDLSVYWYQQSLDQGLQFLIQYYNGEERAKGNILERFSAQQFPDLHSELNLSSLELGDSALYFCASSVDGRVTPDTQYFGPGTRLTVL.

V gene TRBV4-3 combines with J gene TRBJ2-7; TRBD1 matches 7 bases. The germline V gene encodes CDR1 LGHNA and CDR2 YSLEER. CDR3 length: 16 amino acids. Trimming cost V 0 bases and J 2 bases; bases outside gene matches: 7. CDR3 in amino acids: CASSQDLRGQTYEQYF. For the CDR3, the DNA is TGCGCCAGCAGCCAAGATTTGAGGGGACAGACCTACGAGCAGTACTTC.

This rearrangement joins TRBV7-2 to TRBJ2-1; 7 bases agree with TRBD1. The length of the CDR3 is 14 residues. Trimming at V came to 5 bases and at J to 3 bases, leaving 4 bases not matched to a gene. Germline CDR1 reads SGHTA; CDR2 reads FQGNSA. For the CDR3, the DNA is TGTGCCAGCAGCGTCAGACAGGGCTACAATGAGCAGTTCTTC. This sequence encodes CASSVRQGYNEQFF. Together with reference TRBV7-2 and TRBJ2-1, the CDR3 gives the full variable domain: GAGVSQSPSNKVTEKGKDVELRCDPISGHTALYWYRQSLGQGLEFLIYFQGNSAPDKSGLPSDRFSAERTGGSVSTLTIQRTQQEDSAVYLCASSVRQGYNEQFFGPGTRLTVL.

J is TRBJ2-7 and V is TRBV5-4, with D perhaps TRBD1 (6 bases). The germline V gene has CDR1 SGHNT and CDR2 YYREEE (reference sequence). There are 14 residues in the CDR3. V was shortened by 0 bases and J by 3 bases, with 10 bases between the two germline ends. The CDR3 sequence is CASSLGDNLYEQYF. In DNA form, the CDR3 reads TGTGCCAGCAGCTTGGGGGACAACCTCTACGAGCAGTACTTC.

V gene TRBV6-5 combines with J gene TRBJ2-7; the D is unclear. The V end lost 5 bases, the J end lost 5 bases, and 7 bases lay between the germline ends. This CDR3 is 11 amino acids long. Germline values: CDR1 MNHEY, CDR2 SVGAGI. This CDR3 reads CASSGPDEQYF. The CDR3 DNA sequence: TGTGCCAGCAGTGGACCGGACGAGCAGTACTTC.

This chain connects TRBV5-1 to TRBJ2-5, with 9 bases fitting TRBD2. J was trimmed by 2 bases and V by 0 bases; bases with no gene match: 5. CDR3 size: 16 residues. Germline V gene lookup returns CDR1 SGHRS and CDR2 YFSETQ. The CDR3 coding sequence is TGCGCCAGCAGCTTGGTCGTTGCGGGGGGGCAAGAGACCCAGTACTTC. Translation gives CASSLVVAGGQETQYF.

This chain uses TRBV7-2 with TRBJ1-2; TRBD1 aligns across 7 bases. Trimming at V came to 1 base and at J to 0 bases, leaving 8 bases not matched to a gene. This CDR3 contains 17 residues. Germline CDR1 SGHTA, CDR2 FQGNSA. DNA of the CDR3: TGTGCCAGCAGCTTAGGACAGGGCCTAATTGCTAACTATGGCTACACCTTC. This encodes CASSLGQGLIANYGYTF.

CDR3 in DNA: TGTGCCAGCAGCTGGACTAGCGGGGCACCCACAGATACGCAGTATTTT. Protein: CASSWTSGAPTDTQYF. The chain couples TRBV5-4 to TRBJ2-3; 12 bases agree with TRBD2. V trimming: 3 bases; J trimming: 2 bases; junction bases outside the gene matches: 4. The CDR3 sequence is 16 residues long. CDR1 and CDR2 from the germline V gene are SGHNT and YYREEE (reference sequence).

This clone has more than one count but fewer than ten. One end of the junction does not line up with germline, which may come from a read error. The chain joins TRBV7-7 to TRBJ1-1, with a possible D match to TRBD1 (6 bases). The CDR3 length is 14 residues. The germline V gene has CDR1 SSHAT and CDR2 FNYEAQ (reference sequence). CDR3 region: CASSRIGGNTEAFF. The CDR3, as DNA: TGTGCTAGCAGCCGAATAGGGGGGAACACTGAAGCTTTCTTT.

V usage is TRBV11-2 and J usage is TRBJ2-1; D unclear. This CDR3 spans 16 amino acids. Trimming took off 4 bases at V and 0 bases at J, with 13 bases between the two ends. CDR1 and CDR2 (germline): SGHAT, FQNNGV. The chain's CDR3 is CASSSSMGLSYNEQFF. CDR3 DNA sequence: TGTGCCAGCAGCTCCTCGATGGGTCTCTCCTACAATGAGCAGTTCTTC.

The chain recombines TRBV5-4 with TRBJ1-1; D remains ambiguous. V was cut by 0 bases and J by 0 bases, with 9 bases left in between. This CDR3 has 15 residues. Germline CDR1 SGHNT, CDR2 YYREEE (reference sequence). CDR3 sequence (DNA): TGTGCCAGCAGCTTGGGAGCGGCTATGAACACTGAAGCTTTCTTT. Encoded protein: CASSLGAAMNTEAFF.

CDR3 sequence reads: CASRPTSGAASNIQYF. CDR3 in DNA: TGCGCCAGCAGGCCCACTAGCGGCGCTGCCAGTAACATTCAGTACTTC. The rearrangement joins TRBV5-1 to TRBJ2-4; TRBD2 matches at 8 bases. Per the germline V gene, CDR1 is SGHRS and CDR2 is YFSETQ. The CDR3 consists of 16 residues. Trimming removed 5 bases from V and 7 bases from J; junction bases left unmatched: 14.

The CDR3 loop reads CSADPTGQGTDTQYF. The CDR3 DNA is TGCAGCGCCGACCCGACAGGGCAAGGCACAGATACGCAGTATTTT. The gene calls are TRBV29-1 and TRBJ2-3; 7 bases align to TRBD1. The length of the CDR3 is 15 residues. J lost 1 base, V lost 7 bases, and 11 bases had no gene match. Germline CDR1 and CDR2: SQVTM and ANQGSEA.

This clone came up once. This sequence joins TRBV5-1 and TRBJ2-1; TRBD1 might be the D (5 bases). Deletions cut 1 base from V and 3 bases from J, with 8 bases between. Looked up from germline, CDR1 is SGHRS and CDR2 is YFSETQ. CDR3 length: 14 amino acids. DNA of the CDR3: TGCGCCAGCAGCTTGCGACAGTACTACAATGAGCAGTTCTTC. Residues: CASSLRQYYNEQFF.

Regarding this clone: Other DNA sequences within the sample encode an identical CDR3. As DNA, the CDR3 is TGTGCATTCAACAGGGGGATGGGGGGCTACACCTTC. Translation: CAFNRGMGGYTF. The chain links TRBV30 to TRBJ1-2; 8 bases agree with TRBD1. The germline V gene encodes CDR1 GTSNPN and CDR2 SVGIG (reference sequence). The CDR3 length is 12 residues.

A word on this clone: This CDR3 is also generated by other DNA sequences in the sample. The J gene is TRBJ2-2, the V gene TRBV28, with D hard to call. The CDR3 consists of 14 residues. Trimming left V 6 bases short and J 2 bases short, with 10 bases between. Germline V gene sequence: CDR1 MDHEN, CDR2 SYDVKM. The CDR3 coding sequence is TGTGCCAGCAGCCCTTCTCTCAACACCGGGGAGCTGTTTTTT. Translating gives CASSPSLNTGELFF. The full variable domain, rest sourced from reference TRBV28 and TRBJ2-2, is DVKVTQSSRYLVKRTGEKVFLECVQDMDHENMFWYRQDPGLGLRLIYFSYDVKMKEKGDIPEGYSVSREKKERFSLILESASTNQTSMYLCASSPSLNTGELFFGEGSRLTVL.

This rearrangement joins TRBV11-3 to TRBJ2-1; 16 nucleotides line up with TRBD2. The ends lost 5 bases at V and 10 bases at J; junction bases unmatched: 5. The CDR3 totals 15 residues. CDR1 and CDR2 from the germline V gene are SGHNT and YENEEA. This chain's CDR3 is CASSKGLAGGPEQFF. The CDR3 bases are TGTGCCAGCAGCAAGGGACTAGCGGGGGGGCCCGAGCAGTTCTTC. Together with reference TRBV11-3 and TRBJ2-1, the CDR3 gives the full variable domain: EAGVVQSPRYKIIEKKQPVAFWCNPISGHNTLYWYLQNLGQGPELLIRYENEEAVDDSQLPKDRFSAERLKGVDSTLKIQPAELGDSAVYLCASSKGLAGGPEQFFGPGTRLTVL.

This chain links TRBV27 with TRBJ2-7; D gene ambiguous. Germline V gene data show CDR1 as MNHEY and CDR2 as SMNVEV (reference sequence). The CDR3 contains 13 residues. With 10 bases removed from V and 2 bases from J, the gap between germline ends came to 15 bases. CDR3 sequence (DNA): TGTGCCACCCGTCGAACAGCGACCTACGAGCAGTACTTC. As protein: CATRRTATYEQYF.

The chain joins TRBV5-4 to TRBJ2-5; possible D gene TRBD2, 6 bases. The better agreement between TRBJ2-7 and the DNA end casts doubt on the J call. The CDR3 spans 13 residues. Germline V gene sequence: CDR1 SGHNT, CDR2 YYREEE (reference sequence). CDR3 region: CASSWGDFSEQYF. The CDR3 DNA is TGTGCCAGCAGCTGGGGGGACTTCTCCGAGCAGTACTTC.

This rearrangement joins TRBV29-1 to TRBJ1-5; TRBD1 agrees at 9 bases. CDR1 and CDR2 from the germline V gene are SQVTM and ANQGSEA. V shed 5 bases and J 0 bases; nucleotides not matched to a gene: 2. The CDR3 loop spans 14 amino acids. The CDR3 nucleotides read TGCAGCGTTTGGACAGGGGTTAGCAATCAGCCCCAGCATTTT. This gives the protein CSVWTGVSNQPQHF.

This clone occurred once. CDR3 in amino acids: CASSLDPFNEQYF. The CDR3 coding sequence is TGTGCCAGCAGCTTAGATCCGTTTAACGAGCAGTACTTC. The chain is built from TRBV7-2 and TRBJ2-7; D is unclear. Germline V gives CDR1 SGHTA, CDR2 FQGNSA. V was trimmed by 1 base and J by 5 bases, leaving 9 bases between them. The CDR3 is made up of 13 amino acids. The whole variable domain, remainder taken from reference TRBV7-2 and TRBJ2-7, is GAGVSQSPSNKVTEKGKDVELRCDPISGHTALYWYRQSLGQGLEFLIYFQGNSAPDKSGLPSDRFSAERTGGSVSTLTIQRTQQEDSAVYLCASSLDPFNEQYFGPGTRLTVT.

This clone came up a few times. V usage is TRBV7-8 and J usage is TRBJ1-1, with D unresolved. With 5 bases removed from V and 5 bases from J, the gap between germline ends came to 12 bases. CDR1 and CDR2 from the germline V gene are SGHVS and FQNEAQ. The CDR3 totals 13 residues. The CDR3 DNA is TGTGCCAGCAGCATCAAAGTAGAGACTGAAGCTTTCTTT. It translates to CASSIKVETEAFF. Looking up the rest from reference TRBV7-8 and TRBJ1-1 gives the full variable domain: GAGVSQSPRYKVAKRGQDVALRCDPISGHVSLFWYQQALGQGPEFLTYFQNEAQLDKSGLPSDRFFAERPEGSVSTLKIQRTQQEDSAVYLCASSIKVETEAFFGQGTRLTVV.

V gene TRBV7-2 combines with J gene TRBJ1-1; tentatively, D is TRBD1 (6 bases). Trimming stripped 5 bases from V and 3 bases from J, with 10 bases between. Germline V gives CDR1 SGHTA, CDR2 FQGNSA. The CDR3 runs 13 residues. This chain's CDR3 is CASSPGVYTEAFF. The CDR3 DNA follows: TGTGCCAGCAGCCCAGGGGTGTACACTGAAGCTTTCTTT.

This chain connects TRBV4-2 to TRBJ1-6; 8 nucleotides align to TRBD1. With V trimmed by 0 bases and J by 7 bases, 2 bases remained unmatched. The CDR3 is made up of 15 amino acids. Germline assignment: CDR1 LGHNA and CDR2 YNFKEQ. CDR3 nucleotide sequence: TGTGCCAGCAGCCAAGAGGGGACAGGAAATTCACCCCTCCACTTT. Its translation is CASSQEGTGNSPLHF.

The chain carries TRBV5-1 and TRBJ1-1, with D tentatively TRBD1 (5 bases). Trimming removed 2 bases from V and 3 bases from J, with 11 bases in between. Looked up from germline, CDR1 is SGHRS and CDR2 is YFSETQ. This CDR3 has 14 amino acids. DNA of the CDR3: TGCGCCAGCAGCTTCCAGGGCGTCGACACTGAAGCTTTCTTT. This encodes CASSFQGVDTEAFF. Variable domain in full (rest from reference TRBV5-1 and TRBJ1-1): KAGVTQTPRYLIKTRGQQVTLSCSPISGHRSVSWYQQTPGQGLQFLFEYFSETQRNKGNFPGRFSGRQFSNSRSEMNVSTLELGDSALYLCASSFQGVDTEAFFGQGTRLTVV.

This chain joins TRBV6-5 and TRBJ2-7; D call uncertain. V was shortened by 0 bases and J by 0 bases, with 12 bases between the two germline ends. Germline loops: CDR1 MNHEY, CDR2 SVGAGI. The CDR3 covers 16 residues. CDR3: CASSYSSLGISYEQYF. The DNA of the CDR3 is TGTGCCAGCAGTTACTCGTCTCTGGGGATCTCCTACGAGCAGTACTTC.

A word on this clone: The junction and the germline gene differ at one end; a read error may be behind it. The J gene is TRBJ2-5, the V gene TRBV7-7; maybe TRBD2 (5 bases). CDR1 is SSHAT, CDR2 FNYEAQ, per germline (reference sequence). The CDR3 has 13 amino acids. DNA of the CDR3: TGTGCTAGCAGCTTAAGAGGGTCAGAGACCCAGTACTTC. The encoded protein is CASSLRGSETQYF.

The chain couples TRBV6-1 to TRBJ1-2; D possibly corresponds to TRBD1 (5 bases). Trimming left V 6 bases short and J 8 bases short, with 10 bases between. In germline, CDR1 is MNHNS, CDR2 SASEGT. The CDR3 runs to 11 residues. CDR3 amino acids: CASRAGPGYTF. The CDR3 nucleotides are TGTGCCAGCAGAGCAGGGCCGGGCTACACCTTC.